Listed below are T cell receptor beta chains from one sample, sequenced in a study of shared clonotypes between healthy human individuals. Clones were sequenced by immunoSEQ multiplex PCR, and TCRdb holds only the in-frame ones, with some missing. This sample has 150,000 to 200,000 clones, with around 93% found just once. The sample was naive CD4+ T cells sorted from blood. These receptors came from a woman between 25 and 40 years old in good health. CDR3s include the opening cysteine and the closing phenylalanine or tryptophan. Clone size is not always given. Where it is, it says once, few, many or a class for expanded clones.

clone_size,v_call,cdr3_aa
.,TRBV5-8,CASSLFFVGGAAGNTIYF
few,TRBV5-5,CASSLAPGPYEQYF
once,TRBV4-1,CASSHIQGSGSARNEQFF
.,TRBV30,CAWSVIKPISRTIVNPEQYF
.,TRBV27,CASMRDAGNQPQHF
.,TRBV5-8,CASSSEGNQPQHF
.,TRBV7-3,CASSRTPNTEAFF
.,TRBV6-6,CASSLSGRSSEQFF
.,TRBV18,CASSPRREWPYEQYF
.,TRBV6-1,CASSRGTTETYEQYF
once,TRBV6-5,CASSYSGSGRTQYF
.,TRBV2,CASSAGRDTEAFF
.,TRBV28,CASSLVGRESYEQYF
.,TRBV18,CASSRSRESNYGYTF
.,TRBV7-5,CVRSSPGHNYEQYF
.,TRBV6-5,CASSQFLTNEKLFF
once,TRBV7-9,CASSWRQGTDTQYF
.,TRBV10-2,CASSDPSDSYEQYF
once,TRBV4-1,CASSQDFRNIQYF
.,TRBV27,CASSLRFGTGENTEAFF
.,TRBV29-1,CSGGNAADTQYF
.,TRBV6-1,CASEQGALYEQYF
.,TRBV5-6,CASNSLAAGGKFRGYEQYF
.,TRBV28,CASNVVGTEAFF
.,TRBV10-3,CAITGTDSGEQYF
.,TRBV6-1,CASSESGGFQPQHF
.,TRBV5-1,CASSLAGSSYEQYF
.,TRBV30,CAWTIGSYGYTF
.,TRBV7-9,CASSFYSQGSETQYF
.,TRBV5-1,CASSLIAGTATQYF
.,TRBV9,CASSVSVWGEQYF
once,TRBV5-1,CASSFEGYNEKLFF
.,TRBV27,CASSFAPGQGAGDTEAFF
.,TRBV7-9,CASSFEGNTEAFF
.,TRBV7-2,CASSQSRRAYTGELFF
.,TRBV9,CASSVGQREFDEQYF
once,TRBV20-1,CRPGEPHEAFF
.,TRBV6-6,CASSYRGYTYEQYF
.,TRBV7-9,CASSLGVAGALYEQYF
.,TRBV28,CASNSLGTGSSYEQYF
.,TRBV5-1,CASSPLGANVLTF
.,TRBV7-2,CASGVYEQYF
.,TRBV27,CASSLAGLAGNEQFF
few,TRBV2,CASSEGFWAYEQYF
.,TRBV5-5,CASSWGDIVSGNTIYF
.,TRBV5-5,CASSTGTSVHEQFF